This T cell receptor beta chain was profiled in a study of blood T cell repertoires in COVID-19. Overall study: COVID-19 samples, acute and convalescent, were from the United States, Italy and Spain. The cDNA or gDNA used as material had been derived from T cells, B-cell-depleted T cells, or PBMCs.

The length of the CDR3 is 17 residues. After removal of 4 bases from V and 0 bases from J, the junction contained 5 bases not matched to a gene. Germline V lookup: CDR1 MGHRA, CDR2 YSYEKL. Authors' data handling: How many nucleated cells were present was estimated from reference gene primer amplification. Repertoires were generated with immunoSEQ multiplex PCR, while TCRdb's copy carries only in-frame clones and drops some. That table supplies the V and J calls and clone size; D and trimming were determined from the DNA. The sample has 200,000 to 250,000 clones, roughly 80% seen once. Sequenced sample: peripheral blood. The chain carries TRBV4-1 and TRBJ2-6, with 8 bases fitting TRBD1. The receptor was isolated from a middle-aged woman with active or convalescent COVID-19. Here the CDR3 DNA reads TGCGCCAGCAGCCCGGGACAGGCCTACTCTGGGGCCAACGTCCTGACTTTC. It codes for CASSPGQAYSGANVLTF.